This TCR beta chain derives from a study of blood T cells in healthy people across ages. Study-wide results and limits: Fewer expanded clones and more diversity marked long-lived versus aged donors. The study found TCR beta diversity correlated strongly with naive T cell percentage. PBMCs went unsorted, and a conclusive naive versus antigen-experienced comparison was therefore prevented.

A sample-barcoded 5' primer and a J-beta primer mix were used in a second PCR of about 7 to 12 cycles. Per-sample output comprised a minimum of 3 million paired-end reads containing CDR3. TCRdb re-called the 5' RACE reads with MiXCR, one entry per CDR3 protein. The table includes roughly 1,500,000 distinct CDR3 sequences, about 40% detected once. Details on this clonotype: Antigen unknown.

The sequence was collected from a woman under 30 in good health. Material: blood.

The CDR3 sequence is CASSLEAPGANVLTF. The CDR3, as DNA: TGTGCCAGCAGTCTCGAGGCTCCCGGGGCCAACGTCCTGACTTTC. The rearrangement joins TRBV6-5 to TRBJ2-6; D not resolved. V was shortened by 5 bases and J by 4 bases, with 12 bases between the two germline ends. The CDR3 loop spans 15 amino acids. From germline, CDR1 is MNHEY and CDR2 SVGAGI.